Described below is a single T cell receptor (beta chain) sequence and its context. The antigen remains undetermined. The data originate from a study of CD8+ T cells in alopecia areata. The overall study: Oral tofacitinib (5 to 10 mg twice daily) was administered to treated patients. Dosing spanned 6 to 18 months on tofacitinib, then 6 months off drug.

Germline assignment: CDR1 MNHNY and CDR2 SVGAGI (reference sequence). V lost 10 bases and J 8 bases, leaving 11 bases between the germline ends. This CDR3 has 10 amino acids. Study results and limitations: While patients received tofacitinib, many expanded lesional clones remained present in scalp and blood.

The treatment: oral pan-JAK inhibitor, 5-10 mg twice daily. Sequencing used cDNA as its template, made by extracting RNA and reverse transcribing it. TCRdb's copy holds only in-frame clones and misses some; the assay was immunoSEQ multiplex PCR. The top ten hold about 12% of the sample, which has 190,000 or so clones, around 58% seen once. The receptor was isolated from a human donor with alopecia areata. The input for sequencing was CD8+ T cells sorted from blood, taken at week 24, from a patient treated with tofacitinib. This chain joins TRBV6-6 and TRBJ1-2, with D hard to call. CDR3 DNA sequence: TGTGCCACCCAAGAAGAGGGCTACACCTTC. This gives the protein CATQEEGYTF.